What follows are 13 T cell receptor beta chains derived from one specimen sequenced in a study of cytomegalovirus exposure and HLA in healthy donors. The study ran its PCR with 60 Vbeta and 13 Jbeta primers. TCRdb's table, derived via immunoSEQ multiplex PCR, lists solely in-frame clones and lacks some. The sample records 180,000 or so clones, 60% to 80% being singletons. The sequencing sample was made of PBMCs. The receptors were sampled from a woman in her thirties or forties in good health and CMV-seropositive.

The chain joins TRBV19 to TRBJ1-1; D is unresolved. The V gene lost 7 bases and the J gene lost 6 bases, with 12 bases spanning the gap. This CDR3 spans 12 amino acids. From germline, CDR1 is LNHDA and CDR2 SQIVND (reference sequence). CDR3: CASKDLGSEAFF. The CDR3 DNA is TGTGCCAGTAAAGATCTTGGCTCTGAAGCTTTCTTT.

This clone was seen once. This rearrangement joins TRBV27 to TRBJ2-5, with D tentatively TRBD2 (6 bases). The CDR3 runs to 14 residues. V lost 1 base to trimming and J lost 4 bases, with 10 bases between them. Germline CDR1 is MNHEY and CDR2 is SMNVEV (reference sequence). CDR3 coding DNA: TGTGCCAGCAGTTTATTTGGGGAGGTAGAGACCCAGTACTTC. Its protein is CASSLFGEVETQYF.

Only a few counts were recorded for this clone. This chain uses TRBV11-2 with TRBJ2-7, with TRBD2 matching 9 bases. The V gene's germline CDR1 is SGHAT and CDR2 FQNNGV. The V gene end was trimmed by 4 bases and the J gene end by 3 bases; junction bases not matched to a gene: 10. This CDR3 is 16 amino acids long. As DNA, the CDR3 is TGTGCCAGCAGCTGGACGATAGCGGGGGAGGTCTACGAGCAGTACTTC. This encodes CASSWTIAGEVYEQYF.

The chain combines TRBV19 with TRBJ2-3; 9 positions match TRBD1. The junction had 2 bases not matched to a gene; V was cut back by 6 bases and J by 4 bases. This CDR3 is 13 amino acids long. The germline CDR1 and CDR2 sequences are LNHDA and SQIVND (reference sequence). The CDR3 is CASRDRGPDTQYF. In nucleotides, the CDR3 is TGTGCCAGTAGGGACAGGGGCCCAGATACGCAGTATTTT. Full variable domain (missing parts from reference TRBV19 and TRBJ2-3): DGGITQSPKYLFRKEGQNVTLSCEQNLNHDAMYWYRQDPGQGLRLIYYSQIVNDFQKGDIAEGYSVSREKKESFPLTVTSAQKNPTAFYLCASRDRGPDTQYFGPGTRLTVL.

The chain couples TRBV6-6 to TRBJ2-7; D uncertain. The CDR3 length is 11 residues. V was shortened by 5 bases and J by 4 bases, with 6 bases between the two germline ends. CDR1 is MNHNY and CDR2 is SVGAGI in the germline V gene (reference sequence). The CDR3 is CASSPRYEQYF. CDR3 DNA: TGTGCCAGCAGTCCACGGTACGAGCAGTACTTC.

In this sample, this clone turned up a few times. V and J are TRBV9 and TRBJ2-7; TRBD2 matches at 7 bases. Germline CDR1 SGDLS, CDR2 YYNGEE. V lost 2 bases, J lost 0 bases, and 14 bases stayed unmatched. The CDR3 loop spans 18 amino acids. CDR3 protein: CASSVGGGPTSSSYEQYF. CDR3 nucleotides: TGTGCCAGCAGCGTGGGGGGAGGGCCTACTTCGAGCTCCTACGAGCAGTACTTC.

The chain recombines TRBV10-3 with TRBJ2-1; tentatively, D is TRBD2 (6 bases). The CDR3 sequence is 12 residues long. Germline V gene data show CDR1 as ENHRY and CDR2 as SYGVKD. Trimming took off 10 bases at V and 6 bases at J, with 13 bases between the two ends. CDR3 sequence: CASGITGNEQFF. The DNA of the CDR3 is TGTGCCAGCGGGATAACGGGCAATGAGCAGTTCTTC.

V usage is TRBV27 and J usage is TRBJ2-5; 9 bases fit TRBD2. Germline V gives CDR1 MNHEY, CDR2 SMNVEV (reference sequence). V lost 4 bases to trimming and J lost 4 bases; unmatched junction nucleotides: 10. The CDR3 is 16 amino acids. The CDR3 spells CASSSLGLAGTETQYF. For the CDR3, the DNA is TGTGCCAGCAGTTCCTTGGGGCTAGCGGGAACAGAGACCCAGTACTTC.

In its sample, this clone was seen a few times. The J gene is TRBJ1-5, the V gene TRBV6-6; possible D gene TRBD1, 5 bases. CDR3 length: 15 amino acids. The germline V and J ends were trimmed by 6 bases and 2 bases, with 14 bases remaining between them. The germline V gene has CDR1 MNHNY and CDR2 SVGAGI (reference sequence). CDR3 in DNA: TGTGCCAGCAGCCCAGGACACGTCGGCAATCAGCCCCAGCATTTT. This sequence encodes CASSPGHVGNQPQHF.

The chain links TRBV5-1 to TRBJ1-4, with 8 nucleotides matching TRBD1. Germline loops: CDR1 SGHRS, CDR2 YFSETQ. The CDR3 is 14 amino acids. V trimming: 4 bases; J trimming: 5 bases; junction bases outside the gene matches: 4. The CDR3 nucleotides read TGCGCCAGCAGCAACGACAGGGGAAATGAAAAACTGTTTTTT. It is translated as CASSNDRGNEKLFF. The whole variable domain, filled in from reference TRBV5-1 and TRBJ1-4, reads KAGVTQTPRYLIKTRGQQVTLSCSPISGHRSVSWYQQTPGQGLQFLFEYFSETQRNKGNFPGRFSGRQFSNSRSEMNVSTLELGDSALYLCASSNDRGNEKLFFGSGTQLSVL.

The gene calls are TRBV5-1 and TRBJ2-6; TRBD1 agrees at 10 bases. This CDR3 has 16 residues. CDR1 is SGHRS and CDR2 is YFSETQ in the germline V gene. V trimming: 3 bases; J trimming: 0 bases; junction bases outside the gene matches: 0. CDR3 sequence: CASSWTGGSGANVLTF. CDR3 in DNA: TGCGCCAGCAGCTGGACAGGGGGCTCTGGGGCCAACGTCCTGACTTTC.

This clone has only a few counts. The V gene is TRBV6-5, the J gene TRBJ2-3, with 8 bases matching TRBD1. Germline CDR1 reads MNHEY; CDR2 reads SVGAGI. Trimming at V came to 3 bases and at J to 3 bases, leaving 2 bases not matched to a gene. CDR3 length: 14 residues. CDR3 protein: CASSYYRGTDTQYF. The CDR3 nucleotides are TGTGCCAGCAGTTATTACAGGGGGACAGATACGCAGTATTTT.

This sequence joins TRBV7-2 and TRBJ1-2; tentatively, D is TRBD1 (6 bases). Germline V gene sequence: CDR1 SGHTA, CDR2 FQGNSA. V lost 5 bases and J 7 bases, leaving 14 bases between the germline ends. CDR3 size: 13 residues. In DNA form, the CDR3 reads TGTGCCAGCAGCCCCCTTCGAGGGGGTGGCTACACCTTC. This encodes CASSPLRGGGYTF.